The clone carrying this T cell receptor beta chain has ten or more counts. Time point denoted: pre-sensitization, week 0. Described treatment: therapeutic diphenylcyclopropenone sensitization with weekly scalp DPC. CDR1 DFQATT and CDR2 SNEGSKA come from the germline V gene (reference sequence). V was cut by 2 bases and J by 6 bases, with 17 bases left in between. The CDR3 consists of 15 residues. The library gave individual cDNA molecules unique molecular identifiers. TCRdb reanalysed the RACE reads using MiXCR and keeps one entry per CDR3 protein. The data contain about 290,000 distinct CDR3 sequences, around 7.3% of them singletons. The sample originates from a study of human T cells and chemical hapten exposure. Study context: The use of 2% DPC on about 2 cm by about 2 cm of upper inner arm skin constituted sensitization. The scalp of each patient received a weekly diphenylcyclopropenone dose for the full roughly 25-week study.

The sequence came from a man aged 18 to 29 with alopecia areata. Some clones in this sample may be carry-over from other donors' samples. The chain uses TRBV20-1 and TRBJ2-1, with D tentatively TRBD1 (5 bases). Sequences were derived from whole blood, sampled in connection with sensitization to the hapten diphenylcyclopropenone (DPC). CDR3 DNA sequence: TGCAGTGCTAGACAGGGTGCTCATATGGGCAATGAGCAGTTCTTC. Translation gives CSARQGAHMGNEQFF.